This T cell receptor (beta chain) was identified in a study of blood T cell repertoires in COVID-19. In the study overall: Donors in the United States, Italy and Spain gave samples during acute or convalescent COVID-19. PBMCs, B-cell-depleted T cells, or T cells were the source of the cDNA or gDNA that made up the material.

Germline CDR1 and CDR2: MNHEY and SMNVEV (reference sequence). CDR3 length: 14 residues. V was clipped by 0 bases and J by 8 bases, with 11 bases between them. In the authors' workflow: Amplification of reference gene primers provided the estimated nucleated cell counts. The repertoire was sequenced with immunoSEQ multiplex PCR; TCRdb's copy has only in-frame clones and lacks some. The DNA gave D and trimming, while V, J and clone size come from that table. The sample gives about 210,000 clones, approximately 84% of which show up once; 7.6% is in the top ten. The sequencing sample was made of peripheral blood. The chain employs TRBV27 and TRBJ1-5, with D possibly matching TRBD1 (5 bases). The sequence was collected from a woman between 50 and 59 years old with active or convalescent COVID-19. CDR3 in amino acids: CASSLSHRGEPQHF. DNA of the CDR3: TGTGCCAGCAGTTTATCGCATAGGGGTGAGCCCCAGCATTTT.